Presented here are 18 T cell receptor beta chains from one specimen sequenced in a study of blood T cells in healthy people across ages. The use of a sample-barcoded 5' primer and a J-beta primer mix characterized a second PCR of 7 to 11 cycles. From the 5' RACE reads, TCRdb called clonotypes with MiXCR, one entry per CDR3 protein. The sample records 500,000 to 650,000 distinct CDR3 sequences, about 28% being singletons. The sample was also reused in another study, on T cells of mothers and their children.

Sequencing used blood. These TCRs come from a boy between 2 and 10 years old in good health.

This chain connects TRBV5-1 to TRBJ2-1; TRBD2 matches at 15 bases. The germline V gene encodes CDR1 SGHRS and CDR2 YFSETQ. There are 19 residues in the CDR3. V was pared by 0 bases and J by 1 base, with 5 bases of the junction left unmatched. Written as DNA, the CDR3 is TGCGCCAGCAGCTTGGTCGGACTAGCGGGAGGGCATTCCTACAATGAGCAGTTCTTC. Translating it yields CASSLVGLAGGHSYNEQFF.

CDR3 protein: CASSNGGQETQYF. The CDR3 DNA sequence: TGTGCCAGCAGCAACGGAGGTCAAGAGACCCAGTACTTC. The chain combines TRBV21-1 with TRBJ2-5; TRBD2 was called by the table and not checked on the DNA. TRBV21-1 is annotated as a pseudogene. The CDR3 has 13 amino acids.

This clonotype was counted between two and nine times. One junction end disagrees with the germline gene, perhaps due to a read error. This rearrangement joins TRBV29-1 to TRBJ2-1; 7 bases match TRBD2. The germline V gene has CDR1 SQVTM and CDR2 ANQGSEA. The CDR3 totals 12 residues. This chain's CDR3 is CSVEERDYEQHF. CDR3 bases: TGCAGCGTTGAAGAGCGGGACTACGAGCAGCACTTC.

This clonotype has only a few counts. J is TRBJ2-3 and V is TRBV25-1; TRBD1 aligns across 8 bases. The CDR3 extends over 15 amino acids. The V gene's germline CDR1 is MGHDK and CDR2 SYGVNS. V dropped 6 bases and J dropped 0; count of bases not matched to a gene: 5. The CDR3 DNA reads as TGTGCCAGCAGGGGCCGACAGGGGAGCACAGATACGCAGTATTTT. Translated: CASRGRQGSTDTQYF. Looking up the rest from reference TRBV25-1 and TRBJ2-3 gives the full variable domain: EADIYQTPRYLVIGTGKKITLECSQTMGHDKMYWYQQDPGMELHLIHYSYGVNSTEKGDLSSESTVSRIRTEHFPLTLESARPSHTSQYLCASRGRQGSTDTQYFGPGTRLTVL.

This clonotype has only a few counts. J is TRBJ2-5 and V is TRBV5-1; D perhaps matches TRBD2 (5 bases). V was pared by 6 bases and J by 2 bases, with 17 bases between. Germline-derived CDR1 and CDR2 are SGHRS and YFSETQ. This CDR3 has 15 amino acids. CDR3 nucleotides: TGCGCCAGCAAAACTCGAGGAGAGGGTCAAGAGACCCAGTACTTC. Translated: CASKTRGEGQETQYF. The full variable domain, its missing parts supplied by reference TRBV5-1 and TRBJ2-5, is KAGVTQTPRYLIKTRGQQVTLSCSPISGHRSVSWYQQTPGQGLQFLFEYFSETQRNKGNFPGRFSGRQFSNSRSEMNVSTLELGDSALYLCASKTRGEGQETQYFGPGTRLLVL.

The chain links TRBV25-1 to TRBJ1-4, with unresolved D. From germline, CDR1 is MGHDK and CDR2 SYGVNS. Deletions cut 5 bases from V and 8 bases from J, with 12 bases between. This CDR3 region has 13 residues. CDR3 residues: CASSRSDGEKLFF. CDR3 coding DNA: TGTGCCAGCAGTAGATCGGACGGGGAAAAACTGTTTTTT.

The chain carries TRBV5-5 and TRBJ2-4; D ambiguous. This CDR3 region has 16 residues. Germline V gene sequence: CDR1 SGHKS, CDR2 YYEKEE (reference sequence). V gave up 3 bases and J gave up 0 bases, with 13 bases separating them. This chain's CDR3 is CASSSTPTLAKNIQYF. In DNA, the CDR3 is TGTGCCAGCAGCTCGACACCCACCCTAGCCAAAAACATTCAGTACTTC.

The rearrangement links TRBV20-1 to TRBJ1-6; tentatively, D is TRBD1 (5 bases). V was pared by 3 bases and J by 9 bases, with 9 bases between. The CDR3 totals 12 residues. Germline V lookup: CDR1 DFQATT, CDR2 SNEGSKA (reference sequence). The CDR3 DNA reads TGCAGTGCTAGTCCCCAGGGTTCACCCCTCCACTTT. Residues: CSASPQGSPLHF.

This clonotype was seen more than once but under ten times. V gene TRBV6-1 combines with J gene TRBJ2-1; 7 bases line up with TRBD2. The J call may be mistaken, given a closer DNA end match to TRBJ2-7. In germline, CDR1 is MNHNS, CDR2 SASEGT. CDR3 size: 16 residues. The DNA for the CDR3 is TGTGCCAGCAGGGGTATTGGCACTGGCGGGGGTTACGAGCAGTACTTC. Amino acid sequence: CASRGIGTGGGYEQYF.

This clonotype has a handful of counts. The chain uses TRBV14 and TRBJ2-5; D is perhaps TRBD2 (6 bases). The tail of the sequence fits TRBJ2-1 better, so the J call may be wrong. The CDR3 is made up of 14 amino acids. Germline loops: CDR1 SGHDN, CDR2 FVKESK. The CDR3 DNA reads as TGTGCCAGCAGCCAACGACTAGAGTTTAATGAGCAGTTCTTC. Protein sequence: CASSQRLEFNEQFF.

This clonotype was detected a few times. The chain employs TRBV12-3 or TRBV12-4 and TRBJ2-1, with TRBD2 identical over 12 bases. With V trimmed by 3 bases and J by 6 bases, 12 bases remained unmatched. The CDR3 contains 18 residues. CDR3 region: CASSLGLAGGPYINEQFF. For the CDR3, the DNA is TGTGCCAGCAGTTTGGGGCTAGCGGGAGGGCCGTATATCAATGAGCAGTTCTTC.

This clonotype was counted a few times. V and J are TRBV12-5 and TRBJ2-6; 9 nucleotides align to TRBD1. Germline assignment: CDR1 LGHNT and CDR2 FRNRAP. The CDR3 covers 15 residues. The CDR3 protein is CASGQGYSGANVLTF. In nucleotides, the CDR3 is TGTGCCTCGGGACAGGGTTACTCTGGGGCCAACGTCCTGACTTTC. The full variable domain, rest sourced from reference TRBV12-5 and TRBJ2-6, is DARVTQTPRHKVTEMGQEVTMRCQPILGHNTVFWYRQTMMQGLELLAYFRNRAPLDDSGMPKDRFSAEMPDATLATLKIQPSEPRDSAVYFCASGQGYSGANVLTFGAGSRLTVL.

This clonotype was counted between two and nine times. The J gene is TRBJ1-6, the V gene TRBV10-3, with D maybe TRBD1 (6 bases). The CDR3 has 12 residues. Trimming removed 8 bases at V and 8 bases at J, with 10 bases between. Looked up from germline, CDR1 is ENHRY and CDR2 is SYGVKD. CDR3 bases: TGTGCCATCGGAGACAGGTATTCACCCCTCCACTTT. It yields the protein CAIGDRYSPLHF.

This clonotype has only a few counts. V is TRBV28 and J is TRBJ1-4; weak D call: TRBD1 (5 bases). V was cut by 6 bases and J by 7 bases, with 12 bases left in between. Germline values: CDR1 MDHEN, CDR2 SYDVKM. The CDR3 covers 13 residues. DNA of the CDR3: TGTGCCAGCAGCCCTCAGAGGGGTGAAAAACTGTTTTTT. This encodes CASSPQRGEKLFF.

This clonotype was found a few times. V is TRBV19 and J is TRBJ1-2; D gene uncertain. This CDR3 is 13 amino acids long. V was cut by 4 bases and J by 7 bases, with 13 bases left in between. CDR1 and CDR2 from the germline V gene are LNHDA and SQIVND (reference sequence). The CDR3 region has the DNA TGTGCCAGTAGTAGGGAGGCAGAGAGTGGCTACACCTTC. It translates to CASSREAESGYTF.

This chain joins TRBV12-3 or TRBV12-4 and TRBJ2-1, with D unclear. V lost 3 bases to trimming and J lost 0 bases, with 9 bases between them. The CDR3 has 15 residues. CDR3 DNA: TGTGCCAGCAGTTTTGGCCAGCGCTCCTACAATGAGCAGTTCTTC. This gives the protein CASSFGQRSYNEQFF.

For this clonotype: A much larger clone lies one base from this, so it may be a read error. This rearrangement joins TRBV7-9 to TRBJ1-1; D is undetermined. V gave up 0 bases and J gave up 3 bases, with 2 bases separating them. The CDR3 extends over 12 amino acids. Germline-derived CDR1 and CDR2 are SEHNR and FQNEAQ (reference sequence). The CDR3 DNA sequence: TGTGCCAGCAGCTTAGCGCACACTGAAGCTTTCTTT. Protein sequence: CASSLAHTEAFF.

The rearrangement uses TRBV7-9 and TRBJ2-5; D call uncertain. The CDR3 consists of 15 residues. Trimming stripped 1 base from V and 2 bases from J, with 11 bases between. The germline V gene has CDR1 SEHNR and CDR2 FQNEAQ (reference sequence). The CDR3 loop is CASSLEGGAQETQYF. The CDR3 DNA reads TGTGCCAGCAGCTTAGAGGGCGGCGCGCAAGAGACCCAGTACTTC.